These 24 T cell receptor beta chains were sequenced from one sample in a study of breast tumors, draining lymph nodes, adjacent tissues. Each CDR3 protein gets one entry after TCRdb re-called the multiplex PCR reads with MiXCR. The table has under 300,000 distinct CDR3 sequences, approximately 36% seen once. Axillary draining lymph nodes of breast cancer patients supplied the node samples. Sequencing input: axillary lymph node tissue. Receptors originate from a female donor with breast cancer. Some clones in this sample may be carry-over from other donors' samples.

The table lists this clonotype with many counts. The chain uses TRBV12-3 or TRBV12-4 and TRBJ1-5; TRBD1 is a possible D gene (6 bases). V gave up 3 bases and J gave up 7 bases, with 13 bases separating them. The CDR3 runs 14 residues. This CDR3 is CASSFSGGGQPQHF. CDR3 DNA sequence: TGTGCCAGCAGTTTCTCCGGGGGCGGACAGCCCCAGCATTTT.

The V call is TRBV12-5, the J call TRBJ1-6; the match to TRBD1 covers 7 bases. The V gene end was trimmed by 4 bases and the J gene end by 6 bases; junction bases not matched to a gene: 6. Germline CDR1 LGHNT, CDR2 FRNRAP. This CDR3 has 15 amino acids. CDR3 in DNA: TGTGCTAGTGGTTATCCGACAGGGACTAATTCACCCCTCCACTTT. This translates into CASGYPTGTNSPLHF.

Turning to this clonotype: A read error may explain this, as a much larger clone is one base away. The rearrangement uses TRBV5-8 and TRBJ2-1; D assignment may be TRBD1 or TRBD2 (5 bases each). Trimming cost V 5 bases and J 6 bases, with 18 bases left between them. CDR1 is SGHTS, CDR2 YDEGEE, per germline. The CDR3 contains 15 residues. For the CDR3, the DNA is TGTGCCAGCAGACAGCCGGGACCACGATCCAATGAGCAGTTCTTC. Its translation is CASRQPGPRSNEQFF.

This clonotype was counted only a few times. This chain links TRBV6-1 with TRBJ2-1; unclear D gene. CDR3 size: 15 residues. The germline V gene encodes CDR1 MNHNS and CDR2 SASEGT. Trimming pared 3 bases from V and 0 bases from J, leaving 9 bases between. CDR3 coding DNA: TGTGCCAGCAGTGATACACTTAACTCCTACAATGAGCAGTTCTTC. Its translation: CASSDTLNSYNEQFF.

This clonotype was seen repeatedly, ten times or more. This sequence joins TRBV7-2 and TRBJ2-1; tentative D call: TRBD1 (6 bases). Between the trimmed V and J ends, which lost 1 base and 0 bases, there was a span of 13 bases. The CDR3 is 17 residues long. CDR1 and CDR2 from the germline V gene are SGHTA and FQGNSA. CDR3 coding DNA: TGTGCCAGCAGCTTAGGGCAGGGGACGGCCTCCTACAATGAGCAGTTCTTC. It codes for CASSLGQGTASYNEQFF.

This clonotype was recorded at least ten times. V usage is TRBV6-1 and J usage is TRBJ2-7, with D unresolved. This CDR3 region has 11 residues. The V end was cut by 8 bases, the J end by 8 bases, with 13 bases between. Germline assignment: CDR1 MNHNS and CDR2 SASEGT. CDR3 bases: TGTGCCAGCGGGTTGGGTGGTAAGCAGTACTTC. Translated: CASGLGGKQYF.

This clonotype was seen more than once but under ten times. The V gene is TRBV19, the J gene TRBJ1-1; D is unresolved. V was pared by 6 bases and J by 8 bases, with 4 bases between. The germline CDR1 and CDR2 sequences are LNHDA and SQIVND (reference sequence). The CDR3 consists of 9 residues. The CDR3 here is CASSPEAFF. As DNA, the CDR3 is TGTGCCAGTAGCCCAGAAGCTTTCTTT.

This clonotype was seen ten or more times. The chain employs TRBV6-6 and TRBJ1-6, with a possible D match to TRBD1 (5 bases). The V gene's germline CDR1 is MNHNY and CDR2 SVGAGI (reference sequence). The germline V and J ends were trimmed by 5 bases and 9 bases, with 17 bases remaining between them. There are 15 residues in the CDR3. The CDR3 sequence is CASSPPGLEGSPLHF. The DNA for the CDR3 is TGTGCCAGCAGTCCGCCGGGACTTGAGGGTTCACCCCTCCACTTT.

In this sample, this clonotype turned up many times. The rearrangement uses TRBV11-2 and TRBJ2-7; 8 positions agree with TRBD2. With V trimmed by 5 bases and J by 6 bases, 3 bases remained unmatched. Germline V gives CDR1 SGHAT, CDR2 FQNNGV. The CDR3 covers 12 residues. The CDR3 region is CASSRGGVEQYF. CDR3 coding DNA: TGTGCCAGCAGCCGGGGGGGGGTCGAGCAGTACTTC.

The CDR3 loop is CASSPGDRGYNEQFF. The CDR3 DNA reads as TGTGCCAGCAGCCCCGGGGACAGGGGGTACAATGAGCAGTTCTTC. V is TRBV7-2 and J is TRBJ2-1; 11 nucleotides match TRBD1. In germline, CDR1 is SGHTA, CDR2 FQGNSA. V was clipped by 5 bases and J by 4 bases; unmatched bases: 4. This CDR3 contains 15 residues.

This clonotype has just a few counts. A much larger clone differs by one base, so this may be a read error. The chain carries TRBV24-1 and TRBJ2-3; 9 nucleotides line up with TRBD2. CDR3 size: 14 residues. Germline V gives CDR1 KGHDR, CDR2 SFDVKD. Here the CDR3 DNA reads TGTACCACCGCGGGGACTAGCCCGGCAGATACGCAGTATTTT. This codes for CTTAGTSPADTQYF.

About this clonotype itself: A read error may explain this, as a much larger clone is one base away. The chain is built from TRBV6-1 and TRBJ2-7; possibly TRBD1 for D (5 bases). This CDR3 has 12 amino acids. In germline, CDR1 is MNHNS, CDR2 SASEGT. Written as DNA, the CDR3 is TGTGCCAGCAGCTACGACAGATACGAGCTGTACTTC. Translating it yields CASSYDRYELYF.

In its sample, this clonotype was seen a few times. V usage is TRBV18 and J usage is TRBJ2-3; D may be TRBD2 (6 bases). Germline-derived CDR1 and CDR2 are KGHSH and LQKENI. This CDR3 contains 15 residues. V was clipped by 0 bases and J by 0 bases, with 7 bases between them. The CDR3 region is CASSPPRGSTDTQYF. DNA of the CDR3: TGTGCCAGCTCACCACCACGGGGGAGCACAGATACGCAGTATTTT. Complete variable domain (other parts from reference TRBV18 and TRBJ2-3): NAGVMQNPRHLVRRRGQEARLRCSPMKGHSHVYWYRQLPEEGLKFMVYLQKENIIDESGMPKERFSAEFPKEGPSILRIQQVVRGDSAAYFCASSPPRGSTDTQYFGPGTRLTVL.

The chain links TRBV7-2 to TRBJ1-2; TRBD1 might be the D (5 bases). CDR3 length: 13 residues. From germline, CDR1 is SGHTA and CDR2 FQGNSA. V was pared by 1 base and J by 5 bases, with 8 bases between. CDR3 in amino acids: CASSLEGEYGYTF. The CDR3 DNA sequence: TGTGCCAGCAGCTTAGAAGGGGAATATGGCTACACCTTC.

Worth noting for this clonotype: Here the CDR3 omits its conserved ending phenylalanine or tryptophan, so a read error is the likely source. The DNA is omitted, as the CDR3 cannot be located on it reliably, and the CDR3 follows TCRdb's listing. The chain uses TRBV11-2 and TRBJ1-4. The CDR3 is 9 residues long, ends included. Germline-derived CDR1 and CDR2 are SGHAT and FQNNGV. CDR3 protein: CASSLGTGY.

The chain joins TRBV9 to TRBJ1-6, with D possibly being TRBD1 (5 bases). From germline, CDR1 is SGDLS and CDR2 YYNGEE. There are 15 residues in the CDR3. Trimming took off 4 bases at V and 4 bases at J, with 12 bases between the two ends. The CDR3 DNA is TGTGCCAGCAGCCCAGGGACGGGTTATAATTCACCCCTCCACTTT. Protein: CASSPGTGYNSPLHF.

The CDR3 region has the DNA TGTGCCAGCAGCCCAGGCGGGGGACACATTCAGTACTTC. Residues: CASSPGGGHIQYF. The gene calls are TRBV7-8 and TRBJ2-4; TRBD2 matches 7 bases. Unmatched junction bases numbered 6, after V lost 5 bases and J lost 8 bases. This CDR3 has 13 residues. Per the germline V gene, CDR1 is SGHVS and CDR2 is FQNEAQ.

In regard to this clonotype: The CDR3 does not end in the conserved phenylalanine or tryptophan, so this is likely a read error. The chain couples TRBV25-1 to TRBJ1-2; 7 bases map to TRBD1. The CDR3 covers 15 residues. Germline V gene data show CDR1 as MGHDK and CDR2 as SYGVNS. Here the CDR3 reads CARDLTGWPNYGYTS. CDR3 sequence (DNA): TGTGCTAGAGATTTGACAGGGTGGCCTAACTATGGCTACACCTCC.

J is TRBJ2-7 and V is TRBV12-3 or TRBV12-4, with 7 bases fitting TRBD2. V lost 1 base and J lost 3; bases outside the gene matches: 9. The CDR3 contains 16 residues. CDR3 amino acids: CASSLGTRVGGYEQYF. CDR3 DNA: TGTGCCAGCAGTTTAGGGACTAGAGTAGGCGGCTACGAGCAGTACTTC.

This clonotype was observed many times. This sequence joins TRBV9 and TRBJ1-2, with D uncertain. V was trimmed by 9 bases and J by 8 bases, leaving 26 bases between them. This CDR3 region has 15 residues. Germline CDR1 and CDR2: SGDLS and YYNGEE. As DNA, the CDR3 is TGTGCCATCTTTAAACCCGGGTCTCGATTCGGAGGCTACACCTTC. Its translation is CAIFKPGSRFGGYTF. The entire variable domain, with the rest obtained from reference TRBV9 and TRBJ1-2, is as follows: DSGVTQTPKHLITATGQRVTLRCSPRSGDLSVYWYQQSLDQGLQFLIQYYNGEERAKGNILERFSAQQFPDLHSELNLSSLELGDSALYFCAIFKPGSRFGGYTFGSGTRLTVV.

There are many counts of this clonotype. This chain connects TRBV11-1 to TRBJ2-3; 8 bases align to TRBD1. The CDR3 has 15 residues. Germline-derived CDR1 and CDR2 are SGHAT and FQDESV (reference sequence). The trim removed 5 bases at V and 6 bases at J, leaving 10 bases unmatched. The CDR3 DNA is TGTGCCAGCAGCGAACACGCCCAGGGGGCTGATACGCAGTATTTT. Its protein is CASSEHAQGADTQYF.

Concerning this clonotype itself: Since a much larger clone is just one base distant, this may be a read error. V gene TRBV6-7 combines with J gene TRBJ2-7, with no clear D. TRBV6-7 has ORF status, its function being uncertain. Between the trimmed V and J ends, which lost 4 bases and 5 bases, there was a span of 12 bases. This CDR3 spans 13 amino acids. The CDR3 protein is CASSSPDGDEQYF. CDR3 coding DNA: TGTGCCAGCAGTTCCCCCGATGGGGACGAGCAGTACTTC.

This clonotype was detected a few times. One end of the junction fails to match germline, which may point to a read error. The chain combines TRBV6-6 with TRBJ2-3; D remains ambiguous. The CDR3 totals 18 residues. Germline V gene sequence: CDR1 MNHNY, CDR2 SVGAGI (reference sequence). The CDR3 bases are TGTGCCAGCAGTCACTCGGGTCGGCCTGATCGCCGCACAGATACGCAGTATTTT. Translating it yields CASSHSGRPDRRTDTQYF.

The V call is TRBV25-1, the J call TRBJ1-2, with D possibly matching TRBD1 (5 bases). Trimming removed 4 bases from V and 2 bases from J, with 20 bases in between. The germline V gene has CDR1 MGHDK and CDR2 SYGVNS. This CDR3 is built from 17 residues. In DNA form, the CDR3 reads TGTGCCAGCAGTGCGTTCCCGGCCGGGGGGAGAAACTATGGCTACACCTTC. Its translation: CASSAFPAGGRNYGYTF.